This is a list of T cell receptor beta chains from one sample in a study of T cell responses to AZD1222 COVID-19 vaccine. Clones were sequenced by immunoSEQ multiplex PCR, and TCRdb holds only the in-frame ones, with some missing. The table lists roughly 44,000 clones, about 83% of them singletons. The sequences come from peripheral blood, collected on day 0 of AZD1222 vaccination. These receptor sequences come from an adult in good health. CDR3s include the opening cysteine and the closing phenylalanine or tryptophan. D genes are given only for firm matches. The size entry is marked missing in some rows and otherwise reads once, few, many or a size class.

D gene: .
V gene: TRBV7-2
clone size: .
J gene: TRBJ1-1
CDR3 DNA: TGTGCCAGCAGCTCAGGCGGGCCGATTAACACTGAAGCTTTCTTT
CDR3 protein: CASSSGGPINTEAFF

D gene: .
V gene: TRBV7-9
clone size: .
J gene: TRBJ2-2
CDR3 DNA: TGTGCCAGCAGTCCGGACATCCCGAACACCGGGGAGCTGTTTTTT
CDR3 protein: CASSPDIPNTGELFF

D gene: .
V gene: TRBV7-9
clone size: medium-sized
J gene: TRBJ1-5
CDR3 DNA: TGTGCCAGCAGCCCCCCCGGGGACAAATATAGCAATCAGCCCCAGCATTTT
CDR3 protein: CASSPPGDKYSNQPQHF

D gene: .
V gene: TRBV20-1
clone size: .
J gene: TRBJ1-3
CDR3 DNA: TGCAGTGCTAGTAGCCAGGTTTTAAGAAACACCATATATTTT
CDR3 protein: CSASSQVLRNTIYF

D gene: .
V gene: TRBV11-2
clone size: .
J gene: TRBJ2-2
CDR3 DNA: TGTGCCAGCAGCCCTCCGCGGGGGCTGTACACCGGGGAGCTGTTTTTT
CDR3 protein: CASSPPRGLYTGELFF

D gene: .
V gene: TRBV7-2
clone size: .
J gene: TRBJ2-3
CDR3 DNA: TGTGCCAGCAGCCTAGGCCCGTACAGCACAGATACGCAGTATTTT
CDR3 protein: CASSLGPYSTDTQYF

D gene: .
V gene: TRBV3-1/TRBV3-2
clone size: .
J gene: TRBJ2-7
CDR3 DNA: TGTGCCAGCAGCCGGCGGTCGGGTATCTACGAGCAGTACTTC
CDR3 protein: CASSRRSGIYEQYF

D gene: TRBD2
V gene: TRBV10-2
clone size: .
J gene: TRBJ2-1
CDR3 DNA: TGCGCCAGCACCTTGACGCTAGCGGGAACCAATGAGCAGTTCTTC
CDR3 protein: CASTLTLAGTNEQFF

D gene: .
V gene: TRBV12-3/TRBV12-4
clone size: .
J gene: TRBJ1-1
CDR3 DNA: TGTGCCAGCAGTTTTGGGGCACGCCAAGCTTTCTTT
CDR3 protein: CASSFGARQAFF

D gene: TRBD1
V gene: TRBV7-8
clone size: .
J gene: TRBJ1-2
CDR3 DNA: TGTGCCAGCAGCTCAGTTGTCGGGACAGGGGTTGGCTACACCTTC
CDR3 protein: CASSSVVGTGVGYTF

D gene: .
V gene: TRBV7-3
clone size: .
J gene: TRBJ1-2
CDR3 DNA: TGTGCCAGCAGCCCGGACAGCAACTATGGCTACACCTTC
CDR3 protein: CASSPDSNYGYTF

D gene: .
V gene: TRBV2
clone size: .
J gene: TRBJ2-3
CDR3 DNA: TGTGCCAGCAGTCTCGACTCACTTAGCACAGATACGCAGTATTTT
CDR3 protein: CASSLDSLSTDTQYF

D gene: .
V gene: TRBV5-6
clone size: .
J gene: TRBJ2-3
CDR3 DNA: TGTGCCAGCAGCTGGGGACCTGTCACAGATACGCAGTATTTT
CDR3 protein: CASSWGPVTDTQYF